Given below is one T cell receptor beta chain in context. What it binds is unknown. V dropped 4 bases and J dropped 4 bases, with 10 bases sitting between them. In germline, CDR1 is ENHRY, CDR2 SYGVKD. This CDR3 spans 13 amino acids. The data originate from a study of cytomegalovirus exposure and HLA in healthy donors. Overall study context: Samples from HLA-typed donors yielded some 85 million unique TCRs in an early data release. Researchers found that under 90% of fewer than 450 genotyped donors fell within the Caucasian-associated ancestry cluster. Study outcomes and limitations: An analysis that was carried out later associated 16,951 TCR beta sequences with HLA alleles at 0.05 false discovery rate. In vitro experiments confirmed that a few CMV-associated chains were specific for CMV antigens.

The PCR made use of 60 Vbeta and 13 Jbeta primers. The repertoire was sequenced with immunoSEQ multiplex PCR; TCRdb's copy has only in-frame clones and lacks some. This sample's clone table lists about 200,000 clones. Sequencing used PBMCs. The J gene is TRBJ1-1, the V gene TRBV10-3, with D unclear. This receptor was obtained from a girl under 10 years old in good health and CMV-seropositive. CDR3 nucleotide sequence: TGTGCCATCAGTGCGGTTGTTGGCACTGAAGCTTTCTTT. Residues: CAISAVVGTEAFF.